A selection of T cell receptor beta chains follows, all from one sample in a study of cytomegalovirus exposure and HLA in healthy donors. Method: immunoSEQ multiplex PCR; TCRdb's copy keeps in-frame clones and lacks some. The sample shows around 65,000 clones, roughly 80% of them seen only once. Input material: PBMCs. The receptors were gathered from a girl between 5 and 17 years old in good health and CMV-seropositive. Each CDR3 is given with its conserved first and last residue. A D gene is named only where the DNA matches it firmly. Size is stated for part of the rows, as once, few or many counts, or as a class when the clone is expanded.

D gene	V gene	J gene	clone size	CDR3 DNA	CDR3 protein
.	TRBV5-1	TRBJ2-2	.	TGCGCCAGCAACCCCAGCGTCACCGGGGAGCTGTTTTTT	CASNPSVTGELFF
.	TRBV5-6	TRBJ2-5	.	TGTGCCAGCAGTTTCCAGGGGTTCAGCGAGACCCAGTACTTC	CASSFQGFSETQYF
.	TRBV30	TRBJ1-3	.	TGTGCCTGGAGTTCGACAGTAACTGGAAACACCATATATTTT	CAWSSTVTGNTIYF
.	TRBV6-5	TRBJ1-5	.	TGTGCCAGCAGTACCCAGGGAAATCAGCCCCAGCATTTT	CASSTQGNQPQHF
TRBD1	TRBV28	TRBJ1-1	few	TGTGCCAGCACCCAGGCAGGGGGGAACACTGAAGCTTTCTTT	CASTQAGGNTEAFF
.	TRBV5-6	TRBJ2-5	.	TGTGCCAGCAGCTTGGCCGGGGAGACCCAGTACTTC	CASSLAGETQYF
.	TRBV15	TRBJ2-7	.	TGTGCCACCAGCAGAGATAAAAGTCGGCGGGAGCAGTACTTC	CATSRDKSRREQYF
TRBD1	TRBV2	TRBJ1-5	.	TGTGCCAGCAGTGGCCAGGGGGCGGGTCAGCCCCAGCATTTT	CASSGQGAGQPQHF
.	TRBV27	TRBJ1-4	once	TGTGCCAGCAGCCATGGGGCAGGGGCTTGGCTGTTTTTT	CASSHGAGAWLFF
TRBD1	TRBV7-8	TRBJ2-5	.	TGTGCCAGCAGCTTATATTCCAGGGGGGAGACCCAGTACTTC	CASSLYSRGETQYF
TRBD2	TRBV6-4	TRBJ2-1	.	TGTGCCAGCAGTGAGTTAGCGGGGGGACCCTACAATGAGCAGTTCTTC	CASSELAGGPYNEQFF
TRBD2	TRBV29-1	TRBJ2-3	.	TGCAGCGTTGTCTCACTAGCGCCCAGCACAGATACGCAGTATTTT	CSVVSLAPSTDTQYF
TRBD1	TRBV6-5	TRBJ1-5	.	TGTGCCAGCAGCCGGACAGGCAGAAGCAATCAGCCCCAGCATTTT	CASSRTGRSNQPQHF
.	TRBV28	TRBJ1-5	once	TGTGCCAGCACTCCTAGGTTTCAGCCCCAGCATTTT	CASTPRFQPQHF
TRBD2	TRBV28	TRBJ2-1	once	TGTGCCATCCCAAGCGGGAGAGGTGACAATGAGCAGTTCTTC	CAIPSGRGDNEQFF
TRBD1	TRBV28	TRBJ2-3	few	TGTGCCAGCAGATTTACAGGGGTCACAGATACGCAGTATTTT	CASRFTGVTDTQYF
TRBD1	TRBV5-4	TRBJ1-6	.	TGTGCCAGCAGCTTGGGAGGGACAGCCAGCTATAATTCACCCCTCCACTTT	CASSLGGTASYNSPLHF
.	TRBV2	TRBJ1-3	.	TGTGCCAGCAGCTTAGACAGTCGCTCTGGAAACACCATATATTTT	CASSLDSRSGNTIYF
TRBD1	TRBV30	TRBJ2-1	.	TGTGCCTGGAGTCACAGGGGGCTCCCCGGGAATGAGCAGTTCTTC	CAWSHRGLPGNEQFF
TRBD1	TRBV4-2	TRBJ2-7	.	TGTGCCAGCAGCCAAGTGGGACAGGGGGGTCTGGAGCAGTACTTC	CASSQVGQGGLEQYF
TRBD1	TRBV7-2	TRBJ2-7	.	TGTGCCAGCAGCCGTGACAGGGGGGCCTACGAGCAGTACTTC	CASSRDRGAYEQYF
.	TRBV5-3	TRBJ2-7	.	TGTGCCAGAAGCTTATCGGCCCGACAGGCGCCCTACGAGCAGTACTTC	CARSLSARQAPYEQYF
.	TRBV13	TRBJ2-7	.	TGTGCCAGCAGCTTCACTGGTGAGCAGTACTTC	CASSFTGEQYF
TRBD1	TRBV5-1	TRBJ2-7	.	TGCGCCAGCAGCTCCGGGGACAGGCCCTCCGAGCAGTACTTC	CASSSGDRPSEQYF
TRBD1	TRBV9	TRBJ2-4	.	TGTGCCAGCAGCCCCGAGGGACAGGGGGCTGACATTCAGTACTTC	CASSPEGQGADIQYF
.	TRBV19	TRBJ2-3	.	TGTGCCAGTAGTTTGGACGGAGGGAATTCAGATACGCAGTATTTT	CASSLDGGNSDTQYF
.	TRBV9	TRBJ2-5	.	TGTGCCAGCAGCGACTCGACAATGCCTTGGGAGACCCAGTACTTC	CASSDSTMPWETQYF
.	TRBV7-2	TRBJ2-4	.	TGTGCCAGCAGCCCAGGGGGGATGGAGATTCAGTACTTC	CASSPGGMEIQYF
TRBD1	TRBV14	TRBJ1-2	.	TGTGCCAGCAGTACCGGGACAGTCTATGGCTACACCTTC	CASSTGTVYGYTF
TRBD1	TRBV6-5	TRBJ1-1	.	TGTGCCAGCAGACCCGACAGGGCGAGGAACACTGAAGCTTTCTTT	CASRPDRARNTEAFF
.	TRBV28	TRBJ1-3	.	TGTGCCAGCAGAACTCTAGCTGGAAACACCATATATTTT	CASRTLAGNTIYF
TRBD2	TRBV28	TRBJ2-5	.	TGTGCCAGCAGTCTCCCCGATAGCGGGAGGGAAGAGACCCAGTACTTC	CASSLPDSGREETQYF
TRBD2	TRBV27	TRBJ2-7	.	TGTGCCAGCAGTTTGCTGCGGGAGTCCTACGAGCAGTACTTC	CASSLLRESYEQYF
.	TRBV7-2	TRBJ1-5	.	TGTGCCAGCTCCCCCGGGTCTTATAGCAATCAGCCCCAGCATTTT	CASSPGSYSNQPQHF
.	TRBV19	TRBJ2-7	.	TGTGCCAGTAGTATAGACGGAGTTGGTGAGCAGTACTTC	CASSIDGVGEQYF
TRBD1	TRBV10-2	TRBJ1-2	.	TGCGCCAGTTACAGGGGGCTGCTGGGTGGTGGCTACACCTTC	CASYRGLLGGGYTF
.	TRBV6-1	TRBJ1-1	.	TGTGCCAGCAGTGTTAGGAGGGATCGTTCTGAAGCTTTCTTT	CASSVRRDRSEAFF
.	TRBV30	TRBJ2-7	.	TGTGCCTGGGGAGCCTCCTACGAGCAGTACTTC	CAWGASYEQYF
.	TRBV7-8	TRBJ2-3	.	TGTGCCAGCAGCTTGGACACCTCCACAGATACGCAGTATTTT	CASSLDTSTDTQYF
TRBD2	TRBV30	TRBJ2-3	few	TGTGCCTGGAATTCGCTAGCGGGAAAGCTAGATACGCAGTATTTT	CAWNSLAGKLDTQYF
TRBD2	TRBV28	TRBJ2-7	once	TGTGCCAGCAATCCCGGACTAGCGGGAGTCAATCTTCTTACCTACGAGCAGTACTTC	CASNPGLAGVNLLTYEQYF
TRBD1	TRBV6-5	TRBJ2-7	.	TGTGCCAGCAGTTACTCAGCAGGGGGCCCTTACGAGCAGTACTTC	CASSYSAGGPYEQYF
.	TRBV7-2	TRBJ2-3	.	TGTGCCAGCAGCCCGACAGATACGCAGTATTTT	CASSPTDTQYF
.	TRBV18	TRBJ1-5	few	TGTGCCAGCTCTCCCGAGACAGAGTATCAGCCCCAGCATTTT	CASSPETEYQPQHF
TRBD2	TRBV2	TRBJ2-1	.	TGTGCCAGCAGTGGGGAGGGGGAGCAGTTCTTC	CASSGEGEQFF
TRBD1	TRBV5-6	TRBJ2-5	once	TGTGCCAGCAGCCTAGTGGGACAGGGGATGGTCAAGAGGGAGACCCAGTACTTC	CASSLVGQGMVKRETQYF
.	TRBV11-2	TRBJ1-2	once	TGTGCCAGCAGCTTCGAGGCGTACACCTTC	CASSFEAYTF
TRBD1	TRBV6-5	TRBJ2-7	.	TGTGCCAGCAGTTACGGGGACAGCTACGAGCAGTACTTC	CASSYGDSYEQYF
TRBD1	TRBV7-9	TRBJ2-7	.	TGTGCCAGCAGCCCGAGGGACAGTCAGAACGAGCAGTACTTC	CASSPRDSQNEQYF
.	TRBV28	TRBJ1-1	.	TGTGCCAGCAGTTTGGCGGGGTACGAGGTAACTGAAGCTTTCTTT	CASSLAGYEVTEAFF
.	TRBV27	TRBJ1-2	.	TGTGCCAGCAGTTTGGCACGCTTTAACTATGGCTACACCTTC	CASSLARFNYGYTF